The next 17 T cell receptor beta chains were all read from a single sample in a study of regulatory T cells in long-lasting Graves disease. The authors built TCR beta libraries using iRepertoire HTBI primers and Arm-PCR of CDR3 regions. TCRdb ran MiXCR on the multiplex PCR reads and lists one entry per CDR3 protein. Counted here are under 500,000 distinct CDR3 sequences, about 20% occurring once; the ten biggest clones make up about 20%. The time point was: persistent/refractory GD, antithyroid drugs over 5 years with positive TRAb. The TCR library was made from RNA that had been extracted from PBMCs in TRIzol. The sample in question was peripheral blood mononuclear cells (PBMCs), obtained when the disease was refractory, from a patient treated with antithyroid drugs. These receptors came from a female donor with Graves disease.

The chain uses TRBV18 and TRBJ1-4; D is perhaps TRBD1 (5 bases). V shed 3 bases and J shed 7 bases, with 21 bases lying between them. Germline V CDR1 and CDR2: KGHSH, LQKENI. The CDR3 spans 17 residues. The CDR3 DNA sequence: TGTGCCAGCTCACCTGTTCTCCTGGACGGGGCGAGTGAAAAACTGTTTTTT. Encoded protein: CASSPVLLDGASEKLFF.

The V call is TRBV9, the J call TRBJ1-5, with D possibly TRBD1 on 6 matching bases. CDR1 is SGDLS and CDR2 is YYNGEE in the germline V gene. This CDR3 is built from 18 residues. V was pared by 4 bases and J by 1 base, with 21 bases between. CDR3 protein: CASSPRTALGTSNQPQHF. CDR3 DNA: TGTGCCAGCAGCCCCCGGACAGCCCTCGGGACGAGCAATCAGCCCCAGCATTTT.

Comment on this clonotype: This may stem from a read error, because a much larger clone lies one nucleotide away. The chain carries TRBV2 and TRBJ1-6; 10 bases line up with TRBD1. V was clipped by 0 bases and J by 8 bases; unmatched bases: 4. Per the germline V gene, CDR1 is SNHLY and CDR2 is FYNNEI. The CDR3 is 16 amino acids. CDR3 nucleotide sequence: TGTGCCAGCAGTGAAGCCGGGGACAGGGGAGATTCACCCCTCCACTTT. It yields the protein CASSEAGDRGDSPLHF.

This clonotype was seen more than once but under ten times. This rearrangement joins TRBV10-3 to TRBJ2-7; unclear D gene. Deletions cut 2 bases from V and 4 bases from J, with 9 bases between. The CDR3 length is 13 residues. The germline V gene encodes CDR1 ENHRY and CDR2 SYGVKD. Written as DNA, the CDR3 is TGTGCCATCAGTGAGCTCGCAGAGTACGAGCAGTACTTC. Translating it yields CAISELAEYEQYF.

The CDR3 sequence is CSAKSVTSGTYEQYF. The DNA of the CDR3 is TGCAGTGCCAAGAGTGTGACTAGCGGTACCTACGAGCAGTACTTC. V and J are TRBV20-1 and TRBJ2-7; 9 nucleotides align to TRBD2. In germline, CDR1 is DFQATT, CDR2 SNEGSKA (reference sequence). The trim removed 6 bases at V and 2 bases at J, leaving 11 bases unmatched. CDR3 length: 15 residues.

This clonotype was detected many times. The J gene is TRBJ2-7, the V gene TRBV20-1; D is tentatively TRBD1 or TRBD2 (5 bases each). This CDR3 region has 11 residues. Trimming stripped 4 bases from V and 4 bases from J, with 8 bases between. In germline, CDR1 is DFQATT, CDR2 SNEGSKA (reference sequence). The CDR3 DNA is TGCAGTGCTAAGGGACCTTACGAGCAGTACTTC. Amino acids: CSAKGPYEQYF.

This clonotype came up a few times. The chain is built from TRBV6-5 and TRBJ2-5; D gene uncertain. The tail of the sequence fits TRBJ2-1 better, so the J call may be wrong. Germline V gene lookup returns CDR1 MNHEY and CDR2 SVGAGI. The CDR3 sequence is 11 residues long. The CDR3 sequence: CASSSRSKQFF. DNA of the CDR3: TGTGCCAGCAGTTCGAGGAGTAAGCAGTTCTTC.

This clonotype was seen only a few times. One end of the junction fails to match germline, which may point to a read error. The genes are TRBV6-5 and TRBJ1-1; D gene unclear. The germline V gene encodes CDR1 MNHEY and CDR2 SVGAGI. The CDR3 extends over 15 amino acids. CDR3 coding DNA: TGTGCCAGCAGTTACTCGAACAGATTGAACACTAAAGCTTTCTTT. Its protein is CASSYSNRLNTKAFF.

This clonotype was found many times. The rearrangement uses TRBV3-1 and TRBJ2-7, with D possibly TRBD1 on 6 matching bases. Trimming stripped 1 base from V and 7 bases from J, with 14 bases between. The CDR3 runs to 14 residues. CDR1 is LGHDT and CDR2 is YNNKEL in the germline V gene (reference sequence). CDR3 amino acids: CASSQADRRWEQYF. The CDR3 region has the DNA TGTGCCAGCAGCCAAGCTGACAGGAGGTGGGAGCAGTACTTC.

This clonotype appeared a few times. This chain joins TRBV30 and TRBJ1-5; possibly TRBD1 for D (5 bases). V was cut by 5 bases and J by 1 base, with 9 bases left in between. The germline V gene has CDR1 GTSNPN and CDR2 SVGIG (reference sequence). The CDR3 contains 13 residues. CDR3 DNA sequence: TGTGCCTGGGCCCGGGACAGCAATCAGCCCCAGCATTTT. This translates into CAWARDSNQPQHF.

The table lists this clonotype with a few counts. CDR3 sequence reads: CSARDGANVLTF. The CDR3 bases are TGCAGCGCGCGCGATGGGGCCAACGTCCTGACTTTC. The chain combines TRBV29-1 with TRBJ2-6; D call uncertain. Trimming removed 7 bases from V and 3 bases from J, with 7 bases in between. Germline-derived CDR1 and CDR2 are SQVTM and ANQGSEA. The CDR3 consists of 12 residues.

This clonotype came up many times. This chain uses TRBV7-8 with TRBJ2-2; the match to TRBD2 covers 13 bases. V lost 10 bases, J lost 4 bases, and 15 bases stayed unmatched. Germline assignment: CDR1 SGHVS and CDR2 FQNEAQ. This CDR3 region has 18 residues. The CDR3 reads CATRTRTSGSGSTGELFF. The CDR3 DNA reads TGTGCCACGAGAACCCGGACTAGCGGGAGTGGGAGCACCGGGGAGCTGTTTTTT.

The chain has TRBV6-1 and TRBJ2-7; 10 nucleotides line up with TRBD1. J gave up 1 base and V 1 base, and 4 bases lay outside the gene matches. Germline V lookup: CDR1 MNHNS, CDR2 SASEGT. The CDR3 runs 16 residues. CDR3 region: CASSEVGTGVSYEQYF. CDR3 sequence (DNA): TGTGCCAGCAGTGAAGTGGGGACAGGGGTATCCTACGAGCAGTACTTC.

Of note for this clonotype: A much larger clone lies one base from this, so it may be a read error. The V and J genes are TRBV27 and TRBJ1-1; 9 positions agree with TRBD1. Germline values: CDR1 MNHEY, CDR2 SMNVEV (reference sequence). The CDR3 consists of 14 residues. As DNA, the CDR3 is TGTGCCAGCAGTTACAGGGGGCGCGACACTGAAGTTTTCTTT. It specifies CASSYRGRDTEVFF.

This clonotype was observed many times. The rearrangement uses TRBV3-1 and TRBJ1-2; a possible D gene is TRBD1 (6 bases). Germline V CDR1 and CDR2: LGHDT, YNNKEL (reference sequence). The ends were cut back, 3 bases at V and 0 bases at J, with 11 bases in the middle. The CDR3 contains 15 residues. As DNA, the CDR3 is TGTGCCAGCAGCCAGCCAGGACAGCCTAACTATGGCTACACCTTC. Translation: CASSQPGQPNYGYTF. The whole variable domain, filled in from reference TRBV3-1 and TRBJ1-2, reads DTAVSQTPKYLVTQMGNDKSIKCEQNLGHDTMYWYKQDSKKFLKIMFSYNNKELIINETVPNRFSPKSPDKAHLNLHINSLELGDSAVYFCASSQPGQPNYGYTFGSGTRLTVV.

The chain carries TRBV10-3 and TRBJ1-2; unclear D gene. The CDR3 totals 13 residues. CDR1 ENHRY and CDR2 SYGVKD come from the germline V gene. The V end lost 8 bases, the J end lost 6 bases, and 16 bases lay between the germline ends. The CDR3 DNA reads TGTGCCATCGGACCCGACGGATATAATGGCTACACCTTC. Translation: CAIGPDGYNGYTF.

The CDR3 DNA sequence: TGTGCCAGCAGCCGGACAGGAGATGCTAACTATGGCTACACCTTC. It is translated as CASSRTGDANYGYTF. The V call is TRBV9, the J call TRBJ1-2, with TRBD1 identical over 7 bases. CDR3 size: 15 residues. V lost 4 bases and J lost 0; bases outside the gene matches: 6. CDR1 is SGDLS, CDR2 YYNGEE, per germline.